This T cell receptor (beta chain) is drawn from a study of T cell responses to AZD1222 COVID-19 vaccine. Looking at the study overall: Second-dose schedules of about 4 or about 12 weeks were combined. Regarding the study as a whole: Spike-specific TCR breadth and depth were elevated following two AZD1222 doses. Every sample of the repertoires postdated the peak T cell response. Close to half of spike-specific TCRs reportedly recognize unmutated variant regions.

Germline V lookup: CDR1 MDHEN, CDR2 SYDVKM. V lost 3 bases and J lost 0, with 11 bases in between. This CDR3 has 16 amino acids. As to this clone: What it binds is unknown.

This table comes from immunoSEQ multiplex PCR, and its TCRdb copy is limited to in-frame clones, with some not included. The sample consists of about 100,000 clones, around 90% of them appearing once. Material: peripheral blood, obtained on day 0 of AZD1222 vaccination. The chain is built from TRBV28 and TRBJ1-4; tentative D call: TRBD1 (5 bases). This receptor was identified in an adult in good health. In nucleotides, the CDR3 is TGTGCCAGCAGTTTCCTTGGGACTGCAACTAATGAAAAACTGTTTTTT. The encoded protein is CASSFLGTATNEKLFF.